This is a list of T cell receptor beta chains from one sample in a study of blood T cell repertoires in COVID-19. Repertoires were generated with immunoSEQ multiplex PCR, while TCRdb's copy carries only in-frame clones and drops some. The data show 150,000 to 200,000 clones, with around 86% seen just once and 7.5% to 10% held by the top ten. Input material: peripheral blood. Every receptor here comes from a man aged 50-59 years with active or convalescent COVID-19. Both conserved end residues are part of each CDR3. The D gene is left open where the match is weak. Only some rows state a clone size, as once, few, many or a class for expanded clones.

clone_size: .
d_call: .
v_call: TRBV4-3
j_call: TRBJ2-2
cdr3_nt: TGCGCCAGCAGCCAAGATCTTTTCCCCAGGGACACCGGGGAGCTGTTTTTT
cdr3_aa: CASSQDLFPRDTGELFF

clone_size: .
d_call: TRBD1
v_call: TRBV6-5
j_call: TRBJ2-7
cdr3_nt: TGTGCCAGCTCGAGGGGACAGATCTACGAGCAGTACTTC
cdr3_aa: CASSRGQIYEQYF

clone_size: .
d_call: TRBD1
v_call: TRBV28
j_call: TRBJ1-5
cdr3_nt: TGTGCCAGCAGTTTAAGGGACAGGGGGCGAAAGGACAATCAGCCCCAGCATTTT
cdr3_aa: CASSLRDRGRKDNQPQHF

clone_size: .
d_call: .
v_call: TRBV19
j_call: TRBJ1-1
cdr3_nt: TGTGCCAGTGGCCTGAACACTGAAGCTTTCTTT
cdr3_aa: CASGLNTEAFF

clone_size: .
d_call: TRBD2
v_call: TRBV30
j_call: TRBJ2-3
cdr3_nt: TGTGCCTGGGCCGAAGCTAGCGGGAGGGCAGATACGCAGTATTTT
cdr3_aa: CAWAEASGRADTQYF

clone_size: .
d_call: .
v_call: TRBV7-2
j_call: TRBJ1-4
cdr3_nt: TGTGCCAGCAGCTCAATGAGCGGGGGCGGCGGTGAAAAACTGTTTTTT
cdr3_aa: CASSSMSGGGGEKLFF

clone_size: .
d_call: .
v_call: TRBV7-7
j_call: TRBJ2-3
cdr3_nt: TGTGCCAGCAGCCCCCAAAGAGGCTATACGCAGTATTTT
cdr3_aa: CASSPQRGYTQYF

clone_size: .
d_call: TRBD1
v_call: TRBV5-1
j_call: TRBJ1-4
cdr3_nt: TGCGCCAGCGAGGGGACAGGGTTTGGTGAAAAACTGTTTTTT
cdr3_aa: CASEGTGFGEKLFF

clone_size: many
d_call: TRBD1
v_call: TRBV7-3
j_call: TRBJ2-2
cdr3_nt: TGTGCCAGCAGCCACCATTCCGGGACAGCGAACACCGGGGAGCTGTTTTTT
cdr3_aa: CASSHHSGTANTGELFF

clone_size: .
d_call: .
v_call: TRBV19
j_call: TRBJ1-5
cdr3_nt: TGTGCCAGTAGGTTAGGGGGAGGCAATCAGCCCCAGCATTTT
cdr3_aa: CASRLGGGNQPQHF

clone_size: .
d_call: TRBD2
v_call: TRBV4-2
j_call: TRBJ2-1
cdr3_nt: TGTGCCAGCAGCCAAAATTTGGCGGGAGGGGACTTTGAGCAGTTCTTC
cdr3_aa: CASSQNLAGGDFEQFF

clone_size: .
d_call: TRBD1
v_call: TRBV2
j_call: TRBJ1-6
cdr3_nt: TGTGCCAGCAGTGAGGACAGGGGTTCTAATTCACCCCTCCACTTT
cdr3_aa: CASSEDRGSNSPLHF

clone_size: .
d_call: .
v_call: TRBV24-1
j_call: TRBJ1-1
cdr3_nt: TGTGCCACCAGTGATTTTTCTTGGGCCGGAGCTTTCTTT
cdr3_aa: CATSDFSWAGAFF